This T cell receptor beta chain was captured in a study of PD-1 blockade in mismatch repair-deficient tumors. This clone has more than one count but fewer than ten. TCRdb keeps only in-frame clones here, not all; method: immunoSEQ multiplex PCR. The sample has tens of thousands of clones, approximately 80% seen once. The CDR3 consists of 15 residues. Germline CDR1 reads SEHNR; CDR2 reads FQNEAQ (reference sequence). Trimming shortened V by 7 bases and J by 6 bases, and 21 bases separated the two germline ends. This sequence originates from an adult with mismatch repair-deficient cancer. The chain employs TRBV7-9 and TRBJ1-2; D is possibly TRBD1 (5 bases). The material was peripheral blood, obtained 44 weeks after starting pembrolizumab. CDR3 coding DNA: TGTGCCAGCAACCCGCAGGGTGCAGGGAGTGATGGCTACACCTTC. Encoded protein: CASNPQGAGSDGYTF.